The next 27 T cell receptor beta chains were all read from a single sample in a study of blood T cell repertoires in COVID-19. Profiling relied on immunoSEQ multiplex PCR, and the TCRdb table lists in-frame clones only, not all of them. The sample has roughly 76,000 clones, more than 85% seen once. The sequenced sample consisted of PBMCs or T cells enriched from blood (not recorded which). These TCRs come from a woman in her fifties or sixties with acute COVID-19.

Worth noting for this clone: The same CDR3 also results from other DNA sequences found in this sample. CDR3 in amino acids: CASSQVLNTEAFF. Here the CDR3 DNA reads TGTGCCAGCAGCCAAGTCTTGAACACTGAAGCTTTCTTT. The V and J genes are TRBV3-1 (or the pseudogene TRBV3-2) and TRBJ1-1; D unresolved. Germline V gene data show CDR1 as LGHDT and CDR2 as YNNKEL (reference sequence). Trimming removed 1 base from V and 0 bases from J, with 3 bases in between. CDR3 length equals 13 residues.

The J gene is TRBJ1-4, the V gene TRBV28; possible D gene TRBD1, 5 bases. CDR1 MDHEN and CDR2 SYDVKM come from the germline V gene. The CDR3 loop spans 14 amino acids. V shed 2 bases and J shed 7 bases, with 11 bases lying between them. The CDR3: CASSLPTDGEKLFF. The CDR3 DNA reads TGTGCCAGCAGTTTACCGACAGATGGTGAAAAACTGTTTTTT.

V is TRBV27 and J is TRBJ1-2; the D gene is possibly TRBD1 (6 bases). Germline V gene sequence: CDR1 MNHEY, CDR2 SMNVEV (reference sequence). The CDR3 is 14 residues long. With 4 bases removed from V and 5 bases from J, the gap between germline ends came to 14 bases. The CDR3, as DNA: TGTGCCAGCAGTTACACCCAGGGGTGGTATGGCTACACCTTC. Residues: CASSYTQGWYGYTF.

The chain's CDR3 is CASSWLGQGSTEAFF. The CDR3 DNA reads as TGCGCCAGCAGCTGGCTAGGACAGGGTAGCACTGAAGCTTTCTTT. The V and J genes are TRBV5-1 and TRBJ1-1, with 8 bases matching TRBD1. The V gene's germline CDR1 is SGHRS and CDR2 YFSETQ. This CDR3 has 15 residues. V lost 3 bases to trimming and J lost 4 bases; unmatched junction nucleotides: 8. Filled out from reference TRBV5-1 and TRBJ1-1, the complete variable domain reads KAGVTQTPRYLIKTRGQQVTLSCSPISGHRSVSWYQQTPGQGLQFLFEYFSETQRNKGNFPGRFSGRQFSNSRSEMNVSTLELGDSALYLCASSWLGQGSTEAFFGQGTRLTVV.

V usage is TRBV7-2 and J usage is TRBJ2-4; maybe TRBD1 (6 bases). The CDR3 consists of 18 residues. Germline V lookup: CDR1 SGHTA, CDR2 FQGNSA. V lost 2 bases and J 2 bases, leaving 19 bases between the germline ends. This CDR3 is CASSLLGAIFSSKNIQYF. CDR3 sequence (DNA): TGTGCCAGCAGCTTACTGGGGGCGATATTCTCTTCCAAAAACATTCAGTACTTC. Using reference TRBV7-2 and TRBJ2-4 for the parts outside the CDR3, the full variable domain is GAGVSQSPSNKVTEKGKDVELRCDPISGHTALYWYRQSLGQGLEFLIYFQGNSAPDKSGLPSDRFSAERTGGSVSTLTIQRTQQEDSAVYLCASSLLGAIFSSKNIQYFGAGTRLSVL.

The chain uses TRBV27 and TRBJ1-5, with a possible D match to TRBD1 (6 bases). Trimming took 7 bases from V and 4 from J, leaving 14 bases between them. Germline assignment: CDR1 MNHEY and CDR2 SMNVEV (reference sequence). The length of the CDR3 is 14 residues. CDR3 sequence (DNA): TGTGCCAGCACCCCCAGGGGAATGAATCAGCCCCAGCATTTT. As protein: CASTPRGMNQPQHF.

J is TRBJ2-7 and V is TRBV7-2, with D perhaps matching TRBD1 (5 bases). V lost 1 base, J lost 7 bases, and 20 bases lay in between. This CDR3 is built from 16 residues. Per the germline V gene, CDR1 is SGHTA and CDR2 is FQGNSA. The CDR3 sequence: CASSLVAGMGLREQYF. CDR3 bases: TGTGCCAGCAGCTTAGTGGCAGGAATGGGGCTAAGGGAGCAGTACTTC.

CDR3 DNA: TGTGCCAGCAGCGCAGGGGGTCCCGGGGAGCTGTTTTTT. This codes for CASSAGGPGELFF. This chain uses TRBV7-9 with TRBJ2-2; the match to TRBD1 covers 7 bases. The ends lost 5 bases at V and 6 bases at J; junction bases unmatched: 3. CDR3 length: 13 amino acids. CDR1 is SEHNR and CDR2 is FQNEAQ in the germline V gene (reference sequence). Together with reference TRBV7-9 and TRBJ2-2, the CDR3 gives the full variable domain: DTGVSQNPRHKITKRGQNVTFRCDPISEHNRLYWYRQTLGQGPEFLTYFQNEAQLEKSRLLSDRFSAERPKGSFSTLEIQRTEQGDSAMYLCASSAGGPGELFFGEGSRLTVL.

This clone was seen once. The chain recombines TRBV4-1 with TRBJ2-7; 8 bases agree with TRBD1. Germline CDR1 is MGHRA and CDR2 is YSYEKL. V trimming: 0 bases; J trimming: 4 bases; junction bases outside the gene matches: 2. There are 14 residues in the CDR3. CDR3 sequence (DNA): TGCGCCAGCAGCCAAGAAAGGACAGGGTACGAGCAGTACTTC. It codes for CASSQERTGYEQYF.

The chain carries TRBV7-2 and TRBJ2-1; 8 bases match TRBD2. The J segment lost 2 bases and the V segment lost 5 bases, leaving 8 bases of the junction unmatched. The germline V gene has CDR1 SGHTA and CDR2 FQGNSA. CDR3 length equals 16 residues. Here the CDR3 DNA reads TGTGCCAGCAGCCCCGCGGCAGCGGGAGCCTACAATGAGCAGTTCTTC. Its protein is CASSPAAAGAYNEQFF.

This clone was seen at least ten times. The chain joins TRBV15 to TRBJ2-2, with TRBD1 matching over 8 bases. Germline V gene lookup returns CDR1 LNHNV and CDR2 YYDKDF (reference sequence). CDR3 length: 14 amino acids. V trimming: 11 bases; J trimming: 2 bases; junction bases outside the gene matches: 7. CDR3: CAVQTGVNTGELFF. The CDR3, as DNA: TGTGCCGTCCAGACAGGGGTCAACACCGGGGAGCTGTTTTTT.

This clone was picked up a small number of times. The chain links TRBV29-1 to TRBJ1-2; D perhaps matches TRBD1 (5 bases). The CDR3 spans 13 residues. V was shortened by 4 bases and J by 8 bases, with 17 bases between the two germline ends. Germline CDR1 reads SQVTM; CDR2 reads ANQGSEA. CDR3 sequence reads: CSVAIRAPWGYTF. The DNA for the CDR3 is TGCAGCGTTGCTATCAGGGCACCATGGGGCTACACCTTC.

This chain joins TRBV5-1 and TRBJ2-2; no clear D. The V gene lost 4 bases and the J gene lost 7 bases, with 8 bases spanning the gap. Germline loops: CDR1 SGHRS, CDR2 YFSETQ. The CDR3 is 12 amino acids. Here the CDR3 reads CASSENDGELFF. The CDR3 DNA is TGCGCCAGCAGCGAGAATGACGGGGAGCTGTTTTTT.

V is TRBV5-1 and J is TRBJ2-2; 7 bases line up with TRBD1. Germline V gene sequence: CDR1 SGHRS, CDR2 YFSETQ. The CDR3 sequence is 15 residues long. V was clipped by 6 bases and J by 0 bases; unmatched bases: 5. CDR3 sequence: CASTGDSSNTGELFF. CDR3 in DNA: TGCGCCAGCACCGGGGACAGCTCGAACACCGGGGAGCTGTTTTTT.

The rearrangement links TRBV10-2 to TRBJ2-7; D is possibly TRBD2 (5 bases). Germline loops: CDR1 WSHSY, CDR2 SAAADI. Trimming cost V 6 bases and J 4 bases, with 13 bases left between them. CDR3 length equals 13 residues. The CDR3 loop reads CASRGGRQYEQYF. The DNA for the CDR3 is TGCGCCAGCAGAGGAGGCAGGCAATACGAGCAGTACTTC.

The rearrangement joins TRBV5-1 to TRBJ2-1; D is possibly TRBD1 (6 bases). CDR1 is SGHRS, CDR2 YFSETQ, per germline. Trimming stripped 7 bases from V and 3 bases from J, with 17 bases between. The CDR3 is 15 amino acids. DNA for the CDR3: TGCGCCAGCGAGACAGGTCAGACCGACTACAATGAGCAGTTCTTC. It codes for CASETGQTDYNEQFF.

This sequence joins TRBV24-1 and TRBJ2-5; TRBD2 is a possible D gene (6 bases). This CDR3 has 14 amino acids. V was pared by 1 base and J by 5 bases, with 10 bases between. Germline V lookup: CDR1 KGHDR, CDR2 SFDVKD. The DNA for the CDR3 is TGTGCCACCAGTGATTTTCCAGGGAGGGAGACCCAGTACTTC. Amino acid sequence: CATSDFPGRETQYF.

This clone was observed once. The V call is TRBV24-1, the J call TRBJ2-1; 7 bases are a match to TRBD2. Germline values: CDR1 KGHDR, CDR2 SFDVKD. Unmatched junction bases numbered 1, after V lost 3 bases and J lost 9 bases. There are 12 residues in the CDR3. The CDR3 bases are TGTGCCACCAGTGATCCGGGGGGTGAGCAGTTCTTC. This sequence encodes CATSDPGGEQFF.

Only one count was recorded for this clone. The CDR3 sequence is CASSQEGLKPNYGYTF. As DNA, the CDR3 is TGCGCCAGCAGCCAGGAAGGACTGAAACCCAACTATGGCTACACCTTC. The rearrangement links TRBV4-1 to TRBJ1-2; no clear D gene. Germline V lookup: CDR1 MGHRA, CDR2 YSYEKL. The V gene lost 3 bases and the J gene lost 2 bases, with 16 bases spanning the gap. The CDR3 has 16 residues.

The chain joins TRBV7-9 to TRBJ1-2, with a possible D match to TRBD1 (6 bases). V was clipped by 5 bases and J by 4 bases, with 17 bases between them. Germline CDR1 and CDR2: SEHNR and FQNEAQ (reference sequence). The CDR3 is 15 residues long. For the CDR3, the DNA is TGTGCCAGCAGCCTCTCACCGGGACACCTCTATGGCTACACCTTC. It encodes CASSLSPGHLYGYTF.

This clone has only one observation. The genes are TRBV18 and TRBJ1-1; 7 bases agree with TRBD1. Trimming removed 6 bases from V and 1 base from J; junction bases left unmatched: 5. CDR3 length: 14 amino acids. Germline V gene lookup returns CDR1 KGHSH and CDR2 LQKENI. Here the CDR3 DNA reads TGTGCCAGCTCGCCTCGACAGGGGAACACTGAAGCTTTCTTT. It specifies CASSPRQGNTEAFF. The full variable domain, completed using reference TRBV18 and TRBJ1-1, is NAGVMQNPRHLVRRRGQEARLRCSPMKGHSHVYWYRQLPEEGLKFMVYLQKENIIDESGMPKERFSAEFPKEGPSILRIQQVVRGDSAAYFCASSPRQGNTEAFFGQGTRLTVV.

The chain links TRBV19 to TRBJ2-7; 8 positions agree with TRBD1. The J segment lost 3 bases and the V segment lost 6 bases, leaving 7 bases of the junction unmatched. CDR1 and CDR2 from the germline V gene are LNHDA and SQIVND (reference sequence). The CDR3 covers 14 residues. Here the CDR3 DNA reads TGTGCCAGTAGCCCGGGGACAGGCTACTACGAGCAGTACTTC. Translation: CASSPGTGYYEQYF.

CDR3 DNA sequence: TGTGCCAGCAGGGGACAGGGGGCGCTCGGCGAGCAGTACTTC. Translated: CASRGQGALGEQYF. The chain employs TRBV14 and TRBJ2-7; 12 nucleotides agree with TRBD1. The CDR3 sequence is 14 residues long. Trimming at V came to 6 bases and at J to 6 bases, leaving 6 bases not matched to a gene. Germline CDR1 is SGHDN and CDR2 is FVKESK.

This clone was seen more than once but under ten times. V is TRBV6-4 and J is TRBJ2-3; 10 bases match TRBD2. Losses at the gene ends were 4 bases for V and 3 bases for J; bases not matched to a gene: 4. CDR3 size: 15 residues. Germline CDR1 reads MRHNA; CDR2 reads SNTAGT. The CDR3 reads CASSVAGGGTDTQYF. The CDR3 nucleotides read TGTGCCAGCAGTGTAGCGGGAGGAGGGACAGATACGCAGTATTTT.

The chain uses TRBV7-2 and TRBJ2-3, with D tentatively TRBD2 (5 bases). Germline V gene data show CDR1 as SGHTA and CDR2 as FQGNSA. The CDR3 is 15 residues long. Trimming stripped 5 bases from V and 8 bases from J, with 20 bases between. CDR3 nucleotide sequence: TGTGCCAGCAGCCCCAATCGCGGACTCGCGGCTACGCAGTATTTT. Protein sequence: CASSPNRGLAATQYF.

This chain connects TRBV18 to TRBJ1-1; 11 bases agree with TRBD1. V lost 3 bases, J lost 4 bases, and 7 bases stayed unmatched. Germline V gene lookup returns CDR1 KGHSH and CDR2 LQKENI. The CDR3 consists of 16 residues. CDR3 bases: TGTGCCAGCTCACCGAACGAGGGACAGGGGGGCACTGAAGCTTTCTTT. Translating gives CASSPNEGQGGTEAFF.

The chain is built from TRBV30 and TRBJ2-3, with 10 bases matching TRBD2. V was pared by 5 bases and J by 0 bases, with 5 bases of the junction left unmatched. The CDR3 runs to 15 residues. Germline CDR1 is GTSNPN and CDR2 is SVGIG (reference sequence). The chain's CDR3 is CAWGGLALSTDTQYF. The CDR3 DNA is TGTGCCTGGGGGGGACTAGCGCTTAGCACAGATACGCAGTATTTT.